This T cell receptor (beta chain) was sequenced for a study of T cell repertoires in cytomegalovirus infection (dated by TCRdb to 2018 to 2020). Broadly, across the study: Donor HLA type was relevant to the analysis, because carriage of CMV infection together with the matching HLA type was indicated by public TCR beta signatures. Study-wide findings and limitations: Cumulative frequency of public TCR beta family members discriminated carriers of CMV infection plus the relevant HLA type in this cohort and an independent approximately 350-donor cohort. In the ex vivo response, HLA-C-restricted CMV-specific TCR beta clonotypes were dominant, and in two of eight donors the single most frequent clonotype came from this HLA-C-restricted group.

This clonotype showed up many times. Its recognized antigen is unknown. The sample holds no much larger clone one base away, and base qualities are not on file. Sequencing was performed on an Illumina HiSeq 1500. TCRdb reran the public reads through fastp at Q25 and MiXCR, keeping productive beta chains. Merged by CDR3 protein, the rows form single entries marked with the most common genes and DNA. This sample gives 450,000 to 650,000 distinct CDR3 sequences in total; approximately 25% of them show up just once. The ten top clones hold less than 15% of the sample. Between the V and J ends, shortened by 1 base and 1 base respectively, the junction contains 8 bases. CDR1 and CDR2 (SGHTA, FQGNSA) derive from the germline V gene. Inclusive of the bounding cysteine and phenylalanine, the CDR3 is 15 residues long. Kept here is only the CDR3 DNA, which spans 45 bases and is read in frame from base 1.

The chain was built from TRBV7-2 and TRBJ2-1; no D gene is confidently identified. This sequence originates from a human donor in good health (CMV status not recorded). Some clones in this sample may be carry-over from other donors' samples. Sequenced sample: PBMCs. The CDR3 amino acid sequence is: CASSLEVGSYNEQFF. Read as DNA, the sequence is TGTGCCAGCAGCTTAGAGGTGGGGTCCTACAATGAGCAGTTCTTC.